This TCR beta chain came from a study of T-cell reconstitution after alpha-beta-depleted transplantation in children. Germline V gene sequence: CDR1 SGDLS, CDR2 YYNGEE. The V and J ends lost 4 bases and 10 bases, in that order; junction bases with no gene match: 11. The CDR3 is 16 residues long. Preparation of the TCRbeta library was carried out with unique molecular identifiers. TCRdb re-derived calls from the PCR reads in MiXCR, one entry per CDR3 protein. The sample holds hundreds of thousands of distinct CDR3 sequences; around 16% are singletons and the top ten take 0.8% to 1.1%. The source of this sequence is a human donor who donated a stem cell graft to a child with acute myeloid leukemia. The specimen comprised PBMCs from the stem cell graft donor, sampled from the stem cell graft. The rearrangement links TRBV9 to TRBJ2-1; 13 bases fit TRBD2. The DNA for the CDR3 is TGTGCCAGCAGCCCAAGACTAGCGGGGGGCCGGGAAGAGCAGTTCTTC. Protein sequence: CASSPRLAGGREEQFF.